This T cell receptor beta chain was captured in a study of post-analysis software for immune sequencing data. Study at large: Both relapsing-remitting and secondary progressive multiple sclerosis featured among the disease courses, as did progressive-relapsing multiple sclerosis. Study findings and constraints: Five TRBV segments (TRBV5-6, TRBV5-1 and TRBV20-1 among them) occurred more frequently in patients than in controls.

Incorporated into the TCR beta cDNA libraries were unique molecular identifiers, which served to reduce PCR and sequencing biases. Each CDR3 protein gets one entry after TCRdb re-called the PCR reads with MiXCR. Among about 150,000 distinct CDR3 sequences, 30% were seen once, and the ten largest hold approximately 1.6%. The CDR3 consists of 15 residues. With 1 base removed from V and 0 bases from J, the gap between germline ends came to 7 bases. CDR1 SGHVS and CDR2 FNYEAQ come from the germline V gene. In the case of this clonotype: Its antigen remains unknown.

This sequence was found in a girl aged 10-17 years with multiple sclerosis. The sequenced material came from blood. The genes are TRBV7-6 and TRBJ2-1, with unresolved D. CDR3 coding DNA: TGTGCCAGCAGCTTAGATACTTACTCCTACAATGAGCAGTTCTTC. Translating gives CASSLDTYSYNEQFF. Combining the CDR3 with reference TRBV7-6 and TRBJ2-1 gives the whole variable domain GAGVSQSPRYKVTKRGQDVALRCDPISGHVSLYWYRQALGQGPEFLTYFNYEAQQDKSGLPNDRFSAERPEGSISTLTIQRTEQRDSAMYRCASSLDTYSYNEQFFGPGTRLTVL.